A selection of T cell receptor beta chains follows, all from one sample in a study of blood T cell repertoires in COVID-19. The protocol was immunoSEQ multiplex PCR, while the TCRdb copy is restricted to in-frame clones and leaves out a portion. The sample lists over 150,000 clones, 75% to 85% occurring once. Sequencing input: PBMCs or T cells enriched from blood (not recorded which). The receptor source for this set is an older woman who had recovered from COVID-19. Each CDR3 is given with its conserved first and last residue. A D gene is named only where the DNA matches it firmly. Clone size appears in some rows only: once, few, many, or a class for an expanded clone.

.	.	TRBJ1-1	TRBV19	TGTGCCAGCAAGAGGGACAACCTAAACACTGAAGCTTTCTTT	CASKRDNLNTEAFF
.	TRBD1	TRBJ2-5	TRBV12-5	TGTGCTAGTGGCCACGACAGGGCAGAGACCCAGTACTTC	CASGHDRAETQYF
.	TRBD2	TRBJ2-1	TRBV5-1	TGCGCCAGCAGCTTGCAACTCGCGGGGGGCAATGAGCAGTTCTTC	CASSLQLAGGNEQFF
few	TRBD1	TRBJ1-2	TRBV12-3/TRBV12-4	TGTGCCAGCAGTTTAGGGGACAGCGGCGGCTACACCTTC	CASSLGDSGGYTF
.	.	TRBJ1-1	TRBV5-1	TGCGCCAGCAGCCCCCGGGGGGGGAACACTGAAGCTTTCTTT	CASSPRGGNTEAFF
many	TRBD1	TRBJ1-5	TRBV12-5	TGTGCTAGTGGTTTGACAGGGGGCTCAAATCAGCCCCAGCATTTT	CASGLTGGSNQPQHF
.	TRBD2	TRBJ2-5	TRBV7-8	TGTGCCAGCAGCCGGGACTACATTCAAGAGACCCAGTACTTC	CASSRDYIQETQYF
.	TRBD1	TRBJ2-2	TRBV9	TGTGCCAGCAGCGTAGGGTGGACAGGGGGCGGCGGGGAGCTGTTTTTT	CASSVGWTGGGGELFF
once	.	TRBJ1-6	TRBV5-5	TGTGCCAGCAGCTTGGGCAGGGTGGATTCACCCCTCCACTTT	CASSLGRVDSPLHF
many	.	TRBJ1-6	TRBV19	TGTGCCAGTAGTTTTGGGCAGACCTCCTATAATTCACCCCTCCACTTT	CASSFGQTSYNSPLHF
few	.	TRBJ1-2	TRBV5-4	TGTGCCAGCAGCTCTTGGACAGCGACAGTCTATGGCTACACCTTC	CASSSWTATVYGYTF
.	.	TRBJ2-7	TRBV9	TGTGCCAGCAGCCCGAGCGAGATGTACGAGCAGTACTTC	CASSPSEMYEQYF
.	.	TRBJ2-7	TRBV4-1	TGCGCCAGCAGCCTACGTGGCGGGTACGAGCAGTACTTC	CASSLRGGYEQYF
.	.	TRBJ2-5	TRBV5-1	TGCGCCAGCAGCTCCCCGGGTAGCAGATCCCAGACCCAGTACTTC	CASSSPGSRSQTQYF
.	.	TRBJ2-2	TRBV5-6	TGTGCCAGTCGGACACCCACCGGGGAGCTGTTTTTT	CASRTPTGELFF
.	TRBD1	TRBJ1-5	TRBV6-5	TGTGCCAGCAGGGACTACAGGGGTAGCAATCAGCCCCAGCATTTT	CASRDYRGSNQPQHF
.	.	TRBJ1-2	TRBV18	TGTGCCAGCTCACCTTCGACTGCGAACTATGGCTACACCTTC	CASSPSTANYGYTF
few	.	TRBJ1-1	TRBV11-3	TGTGCCAGCAGCTTCAGGGGAAGGGGCACTGAAGCTTTCTTT	CASSFRGRGTEAFF
.	TRBD1	TRBJ2-3	TRBV5-1	TGCGCCAGCAGCTCGACAGGGGGCCGAGATACGCAGTATTTT	CASSSTGGRDTQYF
.	TRBD2	TRBJ2-1	TRBV29-1	TGCAGCGCCAGACTAGCGGGCAGCTCCTACAATGAGCAGTTCTTC	CSARLAGSSYNEQFF
.	.	TRBJ1-1	TRBV4-1	TGCGCCAGCAGCCAAGATCCGGCCCGACACCGACTAAACACTGAAGCTTTCTTT	CASSQDPARHRLNTEAFF
.	TRBD2	TRBJ2-3	TRBV11-2	TGTGCCAGCAGCTTAGGCGGTGGAGCGGGGGGTAACACAGATACGCAGTATTTT	CASSLGGGAGGNTDTQYF
.	TRBD1	TRBJ1-1	TRBV25-1	TGTGCCAGCTTCGACAGGGGGAACACTGAAGCTTTCTTT	CASFDRGNTEAFF
once	TRBD1	TRBJ2-7	TRBV5-4	TGTGCCAGCAGTTACCCGGGACAGGGGGCCTCCTACGAGCAGTACTTC	CASSYPGQGASYEQYF
.	TRBD1	TRBJ2-3	TRBV9	TGTGCCAGCAGCCCTTGGGACAGGGCGGTGGATACGCAGTATTTT	CASSPWDRAVDTQYF
.	.	TRBJ1-2	TRBV11-2	TGTGCCAGCAGTCGGGGAGCCAGCTACACCTTC	CASSRGASYTF